Shown below are 26 T cell receptor beta chains from a single sample sequenced in a study of T cell responses to AZD1222 COVID-19 vaccine (dated by TCRdb to about 2021). Preparation of the library involved the immunoSEQ multiplex PCR assay. TCRdb provides this immuneACCESS table in a form limited to in-frame rearrangements. Some clones are lacking; in checked studies, under half of them reflect an unresolved V gene, and why the rest are absent is not known. A total of 78,000 or so clones appear in this sample, around 88% of them only once. The top ten hold about a fifth of the sample. In light of the paper, this sample's time point label describes: baseline before first vaccination. This material consisted of peripheral blood, taken on day 0 of AZD1222 vaccination. The receptors were sampled from an adult in good health.

This clone was observed a few times. J is TRBJ2-3 and V is TRBV7-3; D is possibly TRBD1 or TRBD2 (6 bases each). The V gene's germline CDR1 is SGHTA and CDR2 FQGTGA. The CDR3 sequence is 13 residues long. Trimming shortened V by 2 bases and J by 6 bases, and 9 bases separated the two germline ends. Written as DNA, the CDR3 is TGTGCCAGCAGCTTACAAGGGGGGGATACGCAGTATTTT. Encoded protein: CASSLQGGDTQYF.

The chain has TRBV2 and TRBJ2-1; no definite D call. Trimming left V 5 bases short and J 5 bases short, with 13 bases between. The CDR3 has 14 residues. Germline loops: CDR1 SNHLY, CDR2 FYNNEI. The CDR3 region is CASSRSQTNNEQFF. In nucleotides, the CDR3 is TGTGCCAGCAGTCGGAGTCAGACCAACAATGAGCAGTTCTTC.

This chain uses TRBV28 with TRBJ2-1, with TRBD2 matching 11 bases. Trimming at V came to 3 bases and at J to 3 bases, leaving 7 bases not matched to a gene. Germline V CDR1 and CDR2: MDHEN, SYDVKM. This CDR3 region has 17 residues. In DNA form, the CDR3 reads TGTGCCAGCAGTTTTCTAGCGGGAGGCATTGACTACAATGAGCAGTTCTTC. Translation gives CASSFLAGGIDYNEQFF.

The chain's CDR3 is CASGGLAVSYEQYF. CDR3 in DNA: TGTGCCAGCGGCGGACTAGCGGTATCCTACGAGCAGTACTTC. The V gene is TRBV28, the J gene TRBJ2-7, with 10 bases identical to TRBD2. J gave up 1 base and V 8 bases, and 5 bases lay outside the gene matches. Per the germline V gene, CDR1 is MDHEN and CDR2 is SYDVKM. There are 14 residues in the CDR3.

The V call is TRBV7-9, the J call TRBJ2-7, with D maybe TRBD2 (5 bases). This CDR3 spans 13 amino acids. Germline V gives CDR1 SEHNR, CDR2 FQNEAQ (reference sequence). Trimming took off 5 bases at V and 1 base at J, with 9 bases between the two ends. The CDR3 region has the DNA TGTGCCAGCAGCCCCCTAGCTTCCTACGAGCAGTACTTC. Translated, it gives CASSPLASYEQYF.

The rearrangement joins TRBV28 to TRBJ1-1; D not certain. The ends were cut back, 8 bases at V and 0 bases at J, with 10 bases in the middle. The CDR3 runs to 13 residues. Germline values: CDR1 MDHEN, CDR2 SYDVKM. Here the CDR3 DNA reads TGTGCCAGCCTAGGGATAATGAACACTGAAGCTTTCTTT. Residues: CASLGIMNTEAFF.

The chain combines TRBV10-3 with TRBJ1-3; 7 bases line up with TRBD1. V trimming: 10 bases; J trimming: 0 bases; junction bases outside the gene matches: 6. The CDR3 loop spans 14 amino acids. The germline V gene encodes CDR1 ENHRY and CDR2 SYGVKD. This CDR3 reads CATETGNSGNTIYF. The CDR3 nucleotides read TGTGCCACAGAGACAGGGAACTCTGGAAACACCATATATTTT.

The chain is built from TRBV12-3 or TRBV12-4 and TRBJ1-4; no firm D call. CDR3 length equals 12 residues. Trimming took off 2 bases at V and 8 bases at J, with 6 bases between the two ends. CDR3 bases: TGTGCCAGCAGTTTATCACTGGAAAAACTGTTTTTT. Its translation is CASSLSLEKLFF.

The V and J genes are TRBV29-1 and TRBJ2-7; TRBD2 is a possible D gene (6 bases). Germline CDR1 and CDR2: SQVTM and ANQGSEA. The CDR3 sequence is 11 residues long. V was clipped by 2 bases and J by 8 bases, with 10 bases between them. Here the CDR3 reads CSVELRDQQYF. The CDR3 nucleotides read TGCAGCGTTGAATTGCGGGATCAGCAGTACTTC.

This clone has just one count. The chain links TRBV5-1 to TRBJ2-1; maybe TRBD2 (6 bases). The germline CDR1 and CDR2 sequences are SGHRS and YFSETQ. The V gene lost 4 bases and the J gene lost 3 bases, with 14 bases spanning the gap. This CDR3 comprises 15 residues. CDR3 DNA sequence: TGCGCCAGCAGCCCTCAAGGGACTGGCTACAATGAGCAGTTCTTC. Protein product: CASSPQGTGYNEQFF.

On this clone: Its ends do not fully match the called genes, so a read error is possible. The chain is built from TRBV9 and TRBJ2-1; D call uncertain. This CDR3 has 11 residues. The germline V gene has CDR1 SGDLS and CDR2 YYNGEE. The CDR3 sequence: CASSGDNEQFF. CDR3 in DNA: TGTGCCAGCAGCGGAGACAACGAGCAGTTCTTC.

The chain has TRBV27 and TRBJ2-7; the match to TRBD1 covers 11 bases. Germline CDR1 and CDR2: MNHEY and SMNVEV (reference sequence). V dropped 6 bases and J dropped 3; count of bases not matched to a gene: 7. This CDR3 contains 15 residues. The CDR3 is CASSLTGTGGYEQYF. CDR3 coding DNA: TGTGCCAGCAGCTTAACGGGGACAGGGGGCTACGAGCAGTACTTC.

This chain joins TRBV29-1 and TRBJ1-5; D is perhaps TRBD1 (5 bases). There are 12 residues in the CDR3. The V gene's germline CDR1 is SQVTM and CDR2 ANQGSEA. The V end lost 6 bases, the J end lost 1 base, and 7 bases lay between the germline ends. The DNA of the CDR3 is TGCAGCGTGGGGGGAAGCAATCAGCCCCAGCATTTT. Protein: CSVGGSNQPQHF. The full variable domain, rest sourced from reference TRBV29-1 and TRBJ1-5, is SAVISQKPSRDICQRGTSLTIQCQVDSQVTMMFWYRQQPGQSLTLIATANQGSEATYESGFVIDKFPISRPNLTFSTLTVSNMSPEDSSIYLCSVGGSNQPQHFGDGTRLSIL.

The rearrangement joins TRBV7-8 to TRBJ2-7, with D unclear. The CDR3 contains 12 residues. Germline CDR1 and CDR2: SGHVS and FQNEAQ. With 1 base removed from V and 2 bases from J, the gap between germline ends came to 3 bases. The CDR3 region has the DNA TGTGCCAGCAGCTTAGGAACCTACGAGCAGTACTTC. It is translated as CASSLGTYEQYF.

The V gene is TRBV5-4, the J gene TRBJ2-1; D gene unclear. The CDR3 consists of 12 residues. V was shortened by 4 bases and J by 6 bases, with 8 bases between the two germline ends. The V gene's germline CDR1 is SGHNT and CDR2 YYREEE (reference sequence). CDR3 nucleotide sequence: TGTGCCAGCAGCCTGGGTCGCAATGAGCAGTTCTTC. It specifies CASSLGRNEQFF.

The CDR3 DNA is TGTGCCAGTAGTATATCCGGCGGGAGTTTCTACGAGCAGTACTTC. Translating it yields CASSISGGSFYEQYF. The chain uses TRBV19 and TRBJ2-7; 7 bases align to TRBD2. The CDR3 runs 15 residues. V was clipped by 2 bases and J by 3 bases; unmatched bases: 7. Germline assignment: CDR1 LNHDA and CDR2 SQIVND (reference sequence).

The chain links TRBV10-3 to TRBJ1-3, with D hard to call. Germline CDR1 reads ENHRY; CDR2 reads SYGVKD. V was shortened by 7 bases and J by 4 bases, with 11 bases between the two germline ends. This CDR3 comprises 13 residues. The CDR3 DNA is TGTGCCATCATGTTCTCAACGGGAAACACCATATATTTT. It yields the protein CAIMFSTGNTIYF.

This clone was seen a single time. This sequence joins TRBV18 and TRBJ1-1; 8 bases align to TRBD1. Trimming cost V 4 bases and J 0 bases; bases outside gene matches: 4. This CDR3 is 15 amino acids long. Germline loops: CDR1 KGHSH, CDR2 LQKENI. The CDR3 protein is CASSLQQGVNTEAFF. CDR3 nucleotide sequence: TGTGCCAGCTCACTACAACAGGGGGTGAACACTGAAGCTTTCTTT.

The genes are TRBV29-1 and TRBJ1-2, with D possibly TRBD1 on 5 matching bases. V was shortened by 4 bases and J by 6 bases, with 12 bases between the two germline ends. The CDR3 is 12 residues long. The germline CDR1 and CDR2 sequences are SQVTM and ANQGSEA. The CDR3, as DNA: TGCAGCGTTGGAGGGGTCGCGGATGGCTACACCTTC. The encoded protein is CSVGGVADGYTF.

This chain connects TRBV30 to TRBJ1-1, with TRBD1 matching over 7 bases. Germline CDR1 and CDR2: GTSNPN and SVGIG (reference sequence). V lost 2 bases, J lost 2 bases, and 5 bases stayed unmatched. The CDR3 spans 14 residues. CDR3 protein: CAWSLTGFNTEAFF. For the CDR3, the DNA is TGTGCCTGGAGTCTGACAGGGTTTAACACTGAAGCTTTCTTT.

In this sample, this clone turned up once. The rearrangement joins TRBV7-2 to TRBJ1-5, with 9 positions matching TRBD1. There are 15 residues in the CDR3. Looked up from germline, CDR1 is SGHTA and CDR2 is FQGNSA. Trimming took 6 bases from V and 7 from J; bases not matched to a gene: 10. DNA for the CDR3: TGTGCCAGCAGAGCCGGGACAGGGCTGGACCAGCCCCAGCATTTT. It specifies CASRAGTGLDQPQHF. Looking up the rest from reference TRBV7-2 and TRBJ1-5 gives the full variable domain: GAGVSQSPSNKVTEKGKDVELRCDPISGHTALYWYRQSLGQGLEFLIYFQGNSAPDKSGLPSDRFSAERTGGSVSTLTIQRTQQEDSAVYLCASRAGTGLDQPQHFGDGTRLSIL.

On this clone: The same CDR3 is also encoded by other DNA sequences in this sample. The J gene is TRBJ1-5, the V gene TRBV30, with D hard to call. V lost 3 bases and J 0 bases, leaving 12 bases between the germline ends. The CDR3 spans 15 residues. Germline assignment: CDR1 GTSNPN and CDR2 SVGIG (reference sequence). CDR3 amino acids: CAWSHPGNSNQPQHF. In nucleotides, the CDR3 is TGTGCCTGGAGCCACCCGGGAAATAGCAATCAGCCCCAGCATTTT.

V is TRBV3-1 (or the pseudogene TRBV3-2) and J is TRBJ1-1; 9 bases align to TRBD1. Germline V gives CDR1 LGHDT, CDR2 YNNKEL (reference sequence). The CDR3 is 14 residues long. After removal of 4 bases from V and 4 bases from J, the junction contained 4 bases not matched to a gene. CDR3 in amino acids: CASSLQGAGTEAFF. The CDR3 coding sequence is TGTGCCAGCAGCCTACAGGGGGCGGGCACTGAAGCTTTCTTT.

The chain combines TRBV4-2 with TRBJ1-3; D call uncertain. Germline values: CDR1 LGHNA, CDR2 YNFKEQ. V shed 1 base and J shed 1 base, with 11 bases lying between them. The length of the CDR3 is 16 residues. CDR3 loop: CASSQVEGISGNTIYF. CDR3 in DNA: TGTGCCAGCAGCCAAGTGGAGGGCATTTCTGGAAACACCATATATTTT.

V gene TRBV1 combines with J gene TRBJ2-5; the tabulated D call, TRBD2, remains unverified against the DNA. TRBV1 has pseudogene status. The CDR3 runs 17 residues. The CDR3 loop is CTSSQDNSGRIRETQYF. CDR3 nucleotides: TGCACCAGCAGCCAAGATAATAGCGGGAGAATCCGTGAGACCCAGTACTTC.

This chain connects TRBV6-1 to TRBJ2-7; 7 nucleotides match TRBD1. The trim removed 3 bases at V and 1 base at J, leaving 3 bases unmatched. Germline values: CDR1 MNHNS, CDR2 SASEGT. CDR3 length: 14 residues. DNA for the CDR3: TGTGCCAGCAGTGAGTGGGACAGATCCTACGAGCAGTACTTC. This translates into CASSEWDRSYEQYF.